The rows below give T cell receptor beta chains drawn from one sample of a study of T-cell reconstitution after alpha-beta-depleted transplantation in children. Using its own MiXCR run on the PCR reads, TCRdb lists one record per CDR3 protein. The sample yields 700,000 to 950,000 distinct CDR3 sequences, approximately 15% seen once. This specimen consisted of PBMCs, mostly from graft donor cells, obtained 360 days after TCRalphabeta/CD19-depleted stem cell transplant. The receptors were gathered from a male patient younger than 18 who had a stem cell transplant for acute lymphoblastic leukemia, so the T cells may come from the graft donor. The CDR3 runs from the conserved cysteine through the conserved F or W. D genes are given only for firm matches. A clone size is listed for some rows: how often the clone was seen (once, few, many), or a class if it is expanded.

J gene: TRBJ2-7
V gene: TRBV3-1
D gene: TRBD1
clone size: NA
CDR3 DNA: TGTGCCAGCAGCCCCCGGGACAGGCTGCACGAGCAGTACTTC
CDR3 protein: CASSPRDRLHEQYF

J gene: TRBJ2-7
V gene: TRBV29-1
D gene: TRBD2
clone size: NA
CDR3 DNA: TGCAGCGGCCCGACTAGCGGGAGATCCTACGAGCAGTACTTC
CDR3 protein: CSGPTSGRSYEQYF

J gene: TRBJ2-1
V gene: TRBV11-2
D gene: NA
clone size: few
CDR3 DNA: TGTGCCAGCAGCTTAGTGGGGATCACCTACAATGAGCAGTTCTTC
CDR3 protein: CASSLVGITYNEQFF

J gene: TRBJ2-7
V gene: TRBV6-5
D gene: TRBD2
clone size: NA
CDR3 DNA: TGTGCCAGCAGTTATTTGGTAGCGGGGTACGAGCAGTACTTC
CDR3 protein: CASSYLVAGYEQYF

J gene: TRBJ1-2
V gene: TRBV4-1
D gene: TRBD1
clone size: NA
CDR3 DNA: TGCGCCAGCAGCCAAGCCCCCTTCCGGGACAGACCTTATGGCTACACCTTC
CDR3 protein: CASSQAPFRDRPYGYTF

J gene: TRBJ2-1
V gene: TRBV7-9
D gene: TRBD2
clone size: many
CDR3 DNA: TGTGCCAGCAGAACCTTAGCGGGTGCCTACAATGAGCAGTTCTTC
CDR3 protein: CASRTLAGAYNEQFF

J gene: TRBJ1-1
V gene: TRBV12-3/TRBV12-4
D gene: NA
clone size: NA
CDR3 DNA: TGTGCCAGCAGCCCCCCCCCGAGCACTGAAGCTTTCTTT
CDR3 protein: CASSPPPSTEAFF

J gene: TRBJ2-5
V gene: TRBV5-1
D gene: NA
clone size: many
CDR3 DNA: TGCGCCAGCAGCTTGGAGGGAGAGACCCAGTACTTC
CDR3 protein: CASSLEGETQYF

J gene: TRBJ2-1
V gene: TRBV5-1
D gene: NA
clone size: few
CDR3 DNA: TGCGCCAGCAGCTTCCCGGCTAACCTCTACAATGAGCAGTTCTTC
CDR3 protein: CASSFPANLYNEQFF

J gene: TRBJ1-5
V gene: TRBV20-1
D gene: NA
clone size: few
CDR3 DNA: TGCAGTGCGCCGCCCGGGACCCTCGGTCAGCCCCAGCATTTT
CDR3 protein: CSAPPGTLGQPQHF

J gene: TRBJ2-7
V gene: TRBV12-5
D gene: NA
clone size: NA
CDR3 DNA: TGTGCTAGTGGTTTGGTAAAAGGGCCAGGGAGGACCTACGAGCAGTACTTC
CDR3 protein: CASGLVKGPGRTYEQYF

J gene: TRBJ2-7
V gene: TRBV7-8
D gene: NA
clone size: few
CDR3 DNA: TGTGCCAGCAGCTTAGTTCCCGACGCACTTGAGCAGTACTTC
CDR3 protein: CASSLVPDALEQYF

J gene: TRBJ2-2
V gene: TRBV11-2
D gene: NA
clone size: NA
CDR3 DNA: TGTGCCAGCAGGGAGGCCGGGGAGCTGTTTTTT
CDR3 protein: CASREAGELFF

J gene: TRBJ2-4
V gene: TRBV5-1
D gene: NA
clone size: NA
CDR3 DNA: TGCGCCAGCAGCTTGGCGGGGATATCTGACATTCAGTACTTC
CDR3 protein: CASSLAGISDIQYF

J gene: TRBJ1-1
V gene: TRBV12-3/TRBV12-4
D gene: NA
clone size: few
CDR3 DNA: TGTGCCAGCAGTTTTAGCCGGACTGAAGCTTTCTTT
CDR3 protein: CASSFSRTEAFF

J gene: TRBJ2-3
V gene: TRBV5-1
D gene: NA
clone size: NA
CDR3 DNA: TGCGCCAGCAGCTGGATGACAGGCCACCCTAGCACAGATACACAGTATTTT
CDR3 protein: CASSWMTGHPSTDTQYF

J gene: TRBJ2-1
V gene: TRBV27
D gene: TRBD2
clone size: NA
CDR3 DNA: TGTGCCAGCAGTTTATGGGTGTTAGGGACTAGAGACACCCCCATGGGGTACAATGAGCAGTTCTTC
CDR3 protein: CASSLWVLGTRDTPMGYNEQFF

J gene: TRBJ2-1
V gene: TRBV5-1
D gene: TRBD1
clone size: NA
CDR3 DNA: TGCGCCAGCAGCTTAATAGGGACAGGGGTATTCGGTGAGCAGTTCTTC
CDR3 protein: CASSLIGTGVFGEQFF

J gene: TRBJ2-1
V gene: TRBV4-1
D gene: NA
clone size: NA
CDR3 DNA: TGCGCCAGCAGCCCCGGGACTCTCCTCTACAATGAGCAGTTCTTC
CDR3 protein: CASSPGTLLYNEQFF

J gene: TRBJ2-3
V gene: TRBV11-2
D gene: TRBD2
clone size: NA
CDR3 DNA: TGTGCCAGCAGCTCCGGACTAGCGAGAGTGTGGAAAAGAGATACGCAGTATTTT
CDR3 protein: CASSSGLARVWKRDTQYF

J gene: TRBJ1-2
V gene: TRBV6-9
D gene: TRBD1
clone size: NA
CDR3 DNA: TGTGCCAGCAGTTATTCCGCGGCAGGGGGCGGTCGGTATGGCTACACCTTC
CDR3 protein: CASSYSAAGGGRYGYTF

J gene: TRBJ2-7
V gene: TRBV2
D gene: NA
clone size: few
CDR3 DNA: TGTGCCAGCAGTGATATGGGAGCGACCTACGAGCAGTACTTC
CDR3 protein: CASSDMGATYEQYF

J gene: TRBJ2-4
V gene: TRBV4-1
D gene: TRBD2
clone size: NA
CDR3 DNA: TGCGCCAGCAGCCAAGGCGTAGCGGGAATTGAAAACATTCAGTACTTC
CDR3 protein: CASSQGVAGIENIQYF

J gene: TRBJ1-2
V gene: TRBV29-1
D gene: TRBD1
clone size: NA
CDR3 DNA: TGCAGCGCCGGGACAGGGGGCTTCTATGGCTACACCTTC
CDR3 protein: CSAGTGGFYGYTF

J gene: TRBJ1-2
V gene: TRBV25-1
D gene: NA
clone size: few
CDR3 DNA: TGTGCCAGCAGTGAGTTCGGATTCCTCAGGGATGGCTACACCTTC
CDR3 protein: CASSEFGFLRDGYTF

J gene: TRBJ2-2
V gene: TRBV5-6
D gene: TRBD2
clone size: few
CDR3 DNA: TGTGCCAGCAGCTTGGTTGGTCTAGCGGTGCGAAACACCGGGGAGCTGTTTTTT
CDR3 protein: CASSLVGLAVRNTGELFF